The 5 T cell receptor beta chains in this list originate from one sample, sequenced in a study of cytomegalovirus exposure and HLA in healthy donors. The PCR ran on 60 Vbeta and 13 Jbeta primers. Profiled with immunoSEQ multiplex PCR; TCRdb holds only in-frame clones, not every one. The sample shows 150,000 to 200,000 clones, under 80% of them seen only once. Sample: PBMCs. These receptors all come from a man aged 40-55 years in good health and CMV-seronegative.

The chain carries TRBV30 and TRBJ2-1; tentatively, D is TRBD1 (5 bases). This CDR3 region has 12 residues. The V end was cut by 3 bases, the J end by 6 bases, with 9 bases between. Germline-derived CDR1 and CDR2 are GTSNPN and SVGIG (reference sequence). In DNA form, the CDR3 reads TGTGCCTGGAGCCATAGGGGCAATGAGCAGTTCTTC. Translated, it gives CAWSHRGNEQFF.

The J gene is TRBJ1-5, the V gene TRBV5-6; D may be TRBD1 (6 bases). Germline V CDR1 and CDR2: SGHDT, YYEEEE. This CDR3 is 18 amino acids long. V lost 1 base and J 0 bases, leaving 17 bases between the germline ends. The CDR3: CASSLSPRGNVSNQPQHF. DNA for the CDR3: TGTGCCAGCAGCTTGTCTCCCAGGGGAAATGTTAGCAATCAGCCCCAGCATTTT.

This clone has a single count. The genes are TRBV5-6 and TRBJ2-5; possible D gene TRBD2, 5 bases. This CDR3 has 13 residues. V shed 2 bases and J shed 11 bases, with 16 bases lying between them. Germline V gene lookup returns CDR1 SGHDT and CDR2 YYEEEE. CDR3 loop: CASSFRPREEQYF. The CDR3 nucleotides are TGTGCCAGCAGCTTCAGGCCCCGGGAAGAGCAGTACTTC.

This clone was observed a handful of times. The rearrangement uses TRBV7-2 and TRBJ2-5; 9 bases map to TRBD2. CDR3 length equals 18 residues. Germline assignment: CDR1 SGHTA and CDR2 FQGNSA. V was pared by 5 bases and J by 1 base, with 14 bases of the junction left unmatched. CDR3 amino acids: CASSPLVWLAGTQETQYF. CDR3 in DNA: TGTGCCAGCAGCCCCCTGGTGTGGCTAGCGGGGACCCAAGAGACCCAGTACTTC.

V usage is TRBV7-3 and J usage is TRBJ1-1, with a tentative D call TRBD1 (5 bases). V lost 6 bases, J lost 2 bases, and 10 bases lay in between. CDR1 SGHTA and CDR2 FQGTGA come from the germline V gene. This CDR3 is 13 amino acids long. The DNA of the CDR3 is TGTGCCAGCAGACCGACAGCAAACACTGAAGCTTTCTTT. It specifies CASRPTANTEAFF.